This T cell receptor (beta chain) was captured by sequencing in a study of technical replicates of blood from several donors. The table came from immunoSEQ multiplex PCR; TCRdb's copy has only in-frame clones and leaves some out. This sample yields around 89,000 clones, of which approximately 93% are seen a single time; around 0.22% belongs to the top ten. The CDR3 loop spans 15 amino acids. CDR1 is SGDLS and CDR2 is YYNGEE in the germline V gene. Trimming left V 5 bases short and J 1 base short, with 15 bases between. The receptor's source is a human donor in good health. The chain carries TRBV9 and TRBJ1-1; D perhaps matches TRBD1 (5 bases). The material sequenced was T cells isolated from PBMCs. The CDR3 sequence: CASSGGTGPNTEAFF. The CDR3 nucleotides are TGTGCCAGCAGTGGGGGGACCGGGCCGAACACTGAAGCTTTCTTT.